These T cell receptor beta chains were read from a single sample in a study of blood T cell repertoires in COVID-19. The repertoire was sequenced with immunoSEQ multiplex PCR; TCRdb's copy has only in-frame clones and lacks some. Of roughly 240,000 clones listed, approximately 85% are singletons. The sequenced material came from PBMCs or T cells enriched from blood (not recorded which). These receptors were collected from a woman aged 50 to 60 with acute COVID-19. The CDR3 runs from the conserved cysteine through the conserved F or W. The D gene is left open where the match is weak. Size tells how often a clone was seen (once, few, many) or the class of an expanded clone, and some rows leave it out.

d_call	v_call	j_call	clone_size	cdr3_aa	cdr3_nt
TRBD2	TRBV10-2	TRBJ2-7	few	CASSPGLGFLYEQYF	TGCGCCAGCAGTCCGGGACTAGGATTCCTCTACGAGCAGTACTTC
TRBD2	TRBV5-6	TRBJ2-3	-	CASSFPGGKDTQYF	TGTGCCAGCAGCTTCCCGGGGGGGAAAGATACGCAGTATTTT
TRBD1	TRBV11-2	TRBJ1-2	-	CASSLQGQGRQGYTF	TGTGCCAGCAGCTTACAGGGACAGGGTCGTCAAGGCTACACCTTC
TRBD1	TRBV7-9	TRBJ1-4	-	CASSSTGAANEKLFF	TGTGCCAGCAGCTCAACAGGGGCGGCTAATGAAAAACTGTTTTTT
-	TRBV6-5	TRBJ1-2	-	CASREGRTYYGYTF	TGTGCCAGCAGAGAGGGCAGGACCTACTATGGCTACACCTTC
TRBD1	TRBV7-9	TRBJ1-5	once	CASSPGTGKNQPQHF	TGTGCCAGCAGCCCTGGGACAGGCAAGAATCAGCCCCAGCATTTT
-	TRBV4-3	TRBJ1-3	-	CASSQEQWPGNTIYF	TGCGCCAGCAGCCAAGAACAGTGGCCTGGAAACACCATATATTTT
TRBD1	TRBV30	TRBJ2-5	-	CACLGPPPGQGRQETQYF	TGTGCCTGTTTGGGCCCCCCCCCGGGACAGGGGAGGCAGGAGACCCAGTACTTC
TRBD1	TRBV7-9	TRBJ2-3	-	CASSLGRTGVTDTQYF	TGTGCCAGCAGCTTAGGCCGGACAGGGGTCACAGATACGCAGTATTTT
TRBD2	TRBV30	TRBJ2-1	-	CAWSPGGAYNEQFF	TGTGCCTGGAGTCCGGGGGGGGCCTACAATGAGCAGTTCTTC
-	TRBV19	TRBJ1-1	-	CASRGSEVNTEAFF	TGTGCCAGTAGGGGGAGTGAGGTGAACACTGAAGCTTTCTTT
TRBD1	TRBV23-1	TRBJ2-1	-	CASSQSSEGTGGNEQFF	TGCGCCAGCAGTCAATCGAGCGAAGGGACAGGGGGTAATGAGCAGTTCTTC
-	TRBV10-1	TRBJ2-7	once	CASRNSPYEQYF	TGCGCCAGCAGAAACAGCCCCTACGAGCAGTACTTC
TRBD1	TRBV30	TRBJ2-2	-	CAWIRGQVNTGELFF	TGTGCCTGGATACGAGGACAGGTTAACACCGGGGAGCTGTTTTTT
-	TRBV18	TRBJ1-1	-	CASSQQNTEAFF	TGTGCCAGCTCACAACAAAACACTGAAGCTTTCTTT
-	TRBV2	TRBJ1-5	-	CASSIDSRRVNQPQHF	TGTGCCAGCAGCATCGACAGCCGTAGAGTTAATCAGCCCCAGCATTTT
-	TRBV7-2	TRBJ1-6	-	CASSLGRSYNSPLHF	TGTGCCAGCAGCTTAGGACGGAGCTATAATTCACCCCTCCACTTT
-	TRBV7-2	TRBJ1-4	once	CASSLKIATNEKLFF	TGTGCCAGCAGCTTAAAAATCGCAACTAATGAAAAACTGTTTTTT
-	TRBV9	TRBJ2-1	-	CASSPSGGRDNEQFF	TGTGCCAGCAGCCCCTCGGGGGGCAGGGACAATGAGCAGTTCTTC
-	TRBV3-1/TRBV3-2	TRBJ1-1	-	CASSQLAENTEAFF	TGTGCCAGCAGCCAATTAGCTGAGAACACTGAAGCTTTCTTT
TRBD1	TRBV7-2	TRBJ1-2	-	CASRPAGTERGYTF	TGTGCCAGCAGGCCAGCCGGGACAGAGAGAGGCTACACCTTC
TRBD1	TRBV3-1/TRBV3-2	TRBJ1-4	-	CASSRRTGWVEKLFF	TGTGCCAGCAGCAGACGGACAGGGTGGGTTGAAAAACTGTTTTTT
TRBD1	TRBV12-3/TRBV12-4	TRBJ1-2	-	CATRQGVYGYTF	TGTGCCACCCGACAGGGAGTATATGGCTACACCTTC
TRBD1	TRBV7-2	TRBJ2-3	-	CASSLTSGQHLKRTDTQYF	TGTGCCAGCAGCTTAACGTCGGGACAGCACCTAAAACGCACAGATACGCAGTATTTT
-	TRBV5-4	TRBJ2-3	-	CASSSGISTDTQYF	TGTGCCAGCAGCTCAGGGATCAGCACAGATACGCAGTATTTT
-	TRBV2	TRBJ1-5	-	CASSREGNQPQHF	TGTGCCAGCAGTAGGGAGGGCAATCAGCCCCAGCATTTT
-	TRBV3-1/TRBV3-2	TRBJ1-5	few	CASSQGTGRTQPQHF	TGTGCCAGCAGCCAAGGTACAGGGAGAACGCAGCCCCAGCATTTT